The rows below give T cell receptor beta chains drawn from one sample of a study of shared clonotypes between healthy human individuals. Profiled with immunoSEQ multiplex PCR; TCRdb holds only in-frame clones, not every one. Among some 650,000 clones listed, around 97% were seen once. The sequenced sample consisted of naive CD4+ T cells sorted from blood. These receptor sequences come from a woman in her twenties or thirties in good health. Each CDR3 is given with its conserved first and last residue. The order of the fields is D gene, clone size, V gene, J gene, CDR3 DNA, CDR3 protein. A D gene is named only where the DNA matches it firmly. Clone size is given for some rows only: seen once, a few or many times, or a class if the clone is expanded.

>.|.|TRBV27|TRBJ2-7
TGTGCCAGCAGTTTACGATACAGGGCCCCAGGCCCCTACGAGCAGTACTTC
CASSLRYRAPGPYEQYF
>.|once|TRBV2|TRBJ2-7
TGTGCCAGCAGAGCCGACAGGACCTACGAGCAGTACTTC
CASRADRTYEQYF
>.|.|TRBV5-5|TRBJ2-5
TGTGCCAGCAGCTTGGACAGGCTGATGGTGGGGACCCAGTACTTC
CASSLDRLMVGTQYF
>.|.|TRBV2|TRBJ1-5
TGTGCCAGCACGAGGCGGAGCAATCAGCCCCAGCATTTT
CASTRRSNQPQHF
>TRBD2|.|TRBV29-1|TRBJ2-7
TGCAGCGTTCGGGCAGGGACTAGCGTTACCTACGAGCAGTACTTC
CSVRAGTSVTYEQYF
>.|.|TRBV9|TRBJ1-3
TGTGCCAGCAGCCGCGAAGGACTCTCTGGAAACACCATATATTTT
CASSREGLSGNTIYF
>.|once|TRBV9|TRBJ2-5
TGTGCCAGCAGCGTAGGATACCAAGAGACCCAGTACTTC
CASSVGYQETQYF
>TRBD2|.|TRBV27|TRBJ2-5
TGTGCCAGCAGTCCTTCATTCATGGCGGGAGTATCGCAAGAGACCCAGTACTTC
CASSPSFMAGVSQETQYF
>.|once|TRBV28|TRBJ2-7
TGTGCCAGCAGTTCCCATCTAGGTTACGAGCAGTACTTC
CASSSHLGYEQYF
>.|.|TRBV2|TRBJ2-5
TGTGCCAGCAGTGAACAGGGCGATCAAGAGACCCAGTACTTC
CASSEQGDQETQYF
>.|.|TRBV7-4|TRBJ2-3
TGTGCCAGCAGACGCGACAGAAAGTGCACAGATACGCAGTATTTT
CASRRDRKCTDTQYF
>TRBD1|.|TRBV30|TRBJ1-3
TGTGCCTGGTCCACAGGGGACGGAAACACCATATATTTT
CAWSTGDGNTIYF
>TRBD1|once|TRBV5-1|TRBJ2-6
TGCGCCAGCAGCTTGGGACAGGGGAAAGCTGGGGCCAACGTCCTGACTTTC
CASSLGQGKAGANVLTF
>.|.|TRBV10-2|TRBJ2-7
TGCGCCAGCAGTGGGCGGGGCTCCTACGAGCAGTACTTC
CASSGRGSYEQYF
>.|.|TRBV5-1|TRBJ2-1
TGCGCCAGCAGCTTGGTAGGGGGTACCTACAATGAGCAGTTCTTC
CASSLVGGTYNEQFF
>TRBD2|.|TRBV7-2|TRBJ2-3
TGTGCCAGCAGCTTAGCGGGGCTAGCGGGAGTTGATACGCAGTATTTT
CASSLAGLAGVDTQYF
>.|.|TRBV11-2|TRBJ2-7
TGTGCCAGCGGTCTCGGGAGCGGACCCTACGAGCAGTACTTC
CASGLGSGPYEQYF
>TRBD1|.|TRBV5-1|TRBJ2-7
TGCGCCAGCAGCCTAAGACAGGGCTACGAGCAGTACTTC
CASSLRQGYEQYF
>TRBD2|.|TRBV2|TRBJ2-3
TGTGCCAGCATAGCGGGACTAGGCACAGATACGCAGTATTTT
CASIAGLGTDTQYF
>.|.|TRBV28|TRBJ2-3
TGTGCCAGCAGTTCCCCGATGTCTCATACGCAGTATTTT
CASSSPMSHTQYF
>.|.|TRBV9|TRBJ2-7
TGTGCCAGCAGCGCTCGGGTGGGGGGCGAGCAGTACTTC
CASSARVGGEQYF
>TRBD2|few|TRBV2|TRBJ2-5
TGTGCCAGCAGTGGCCTACTAGCGGGGGAGACCCAGTACTTC
CASSGLLAGETQYF
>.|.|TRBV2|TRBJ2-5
TGTGCCAGCAGTGAGGTTTTGGAGACCCAGTACTTC
CASSEVLETQYF
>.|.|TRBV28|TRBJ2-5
TGTGCCAGCAGTTTGGGTTCGCTCAACGGCCTCTCAGGGAAGACCCAGTACTTC
CASSLGSLNGLSGKTQYF
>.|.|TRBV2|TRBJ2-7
TGTGCCAGCAGTGTTCTCTACGAGCAGTACTTC
CASSVLYEQYF
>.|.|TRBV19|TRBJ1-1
TGTGCCAGTAGCATAGGGCCGGTGAGAGCTTTCTTT
CASSIGPVRAFF
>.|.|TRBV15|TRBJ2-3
TGTGCCACCAGCAAAGACAGTCACGATACGCAGTATTTT
CATSKDSHDTQYF
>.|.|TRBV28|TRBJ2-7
TGTGCCAGCAGACCCCCCAGGGGCAGGGCCCACGAGCAGTACTTC
CASRPPRGRAHEQYF
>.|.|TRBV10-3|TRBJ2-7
TGTGCCACTACCCCCGGGACCGGGACTCTCGAGCAGTACTTC
CATTPGTGTLEQYF
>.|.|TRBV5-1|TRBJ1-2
TGCGCCAGCAGCCCGGGAGGGAACTATGGCTACACCTTC
CASSPGGNYGYTF
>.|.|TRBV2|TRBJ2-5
TGTGCCAGCAGGGAGGACCTACAAGAGACCCAGTACTTC
CASREDLQETQYF
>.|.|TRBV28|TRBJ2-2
TGTGCCAGCAGCGGATCAGGACAAAACACCGGGGAGCTGTTTTTT
CASSGSGQNTGELFF
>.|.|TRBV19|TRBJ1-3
TGTGCCAGTAGTATATCAAAGGACTCTGGAAACACCATATATTTT
CASSISKDSGNTIYF
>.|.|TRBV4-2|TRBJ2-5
TGTGCCAGCAGCCAAGAGACCCTAGGGGTGCCCCAAGAGACCCAGTACTTC
CASSQETLGVPQETQYF
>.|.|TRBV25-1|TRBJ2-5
TGTGCCAGCAGTCAAAGGGACCCACCCCAAGAGACCCAGTACTTC
CASSQRDPPQETQYF
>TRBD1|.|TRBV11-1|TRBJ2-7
TGTGCCAGCAGCCACAGCACCGACAGGGGCTACGAGCAGTACTTC
CASSHSTDRGYEQYF
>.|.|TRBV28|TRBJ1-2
TGTGCCAGCAGCATCACATCCGGAAACTATGGCTACACCTTC
CASSITSGNYGYTF
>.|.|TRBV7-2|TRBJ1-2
TGTGCCAGCAGCTCTGGACAGAACTATGGCTACACCTTC
CASSSGQNYGYTF
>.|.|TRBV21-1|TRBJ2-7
TGTGCCAGCAGCAAATTTTCGCGGGAAATGGGCGAGCAGTACTTC
CASSKFSREMGEQYF
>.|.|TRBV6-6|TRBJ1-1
TGTGCCAGCAGTTCGGGGTTGAACACTGAAGCTTTCTTT
CASSSGLNTEAFF
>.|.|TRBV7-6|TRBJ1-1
TGTGCCAGCAGCGTCAGGGGTGGGACTGAAGCTTTCTTT
CASSVRGGTEAFF
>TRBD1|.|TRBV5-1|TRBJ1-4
TGCGCCAGCAGCTTCAGGGGGCAACCTAATGAAAAACTGTTTTTT
CASSFRGQPNEKLFF
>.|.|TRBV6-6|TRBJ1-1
.
CASSAVGQGAIPNF
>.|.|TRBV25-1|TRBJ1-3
TGTGCCAGCAGTGATTGGACGGCAGGAAACACCATATATTTT
CASSDWTAGNTIYF
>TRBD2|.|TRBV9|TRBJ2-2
TGTGCCAGCAGCGTACCTGGACTAGCGGAGAACACCGGGGAGCTGTTTTTT
CASSVPGLAENTGELFF